This passage covers 30 T cell receptor beta chains from one sample sequenced in a study of glioma-infiltrating T cells after dendritic cell vaccination. Sequenced by immunoSEQ multiplex PCR; TCRdb stores in-frame clones only, minus some. The sample records roughly 47,000 clones, approximately 83% being singletons. The sample consisted of blood, taken before dendritic cell vaccination. These receptor sequences come from a human donor with glioblastoma.

The chain combines TRBV11-3 with TRBJ2-7, with a weak D call TRBD2 (5 bases). There are 17 residues in the CDR3. Germline-derived CDR1 and CDR2 are SGHNT and YENEEA. Trimming took 5 bases from V and 4 from J, leaving 24 bases between them. In nucleotides, the CDR3 is TGTGCCAGCAGCCCCTTACCCGTGGTGGCTAGCCGATACGAGCAGTACTTC. Translated, it gives CASSPLPVVASRYEQYF.

The chain employs TRBV19 and TRBJ2-7; D is perhaps TRBD1 (5 bases). V gave up 5 bases and J gave up 6 bases, with 17 bases separating them. The germline V gene encodes CDR1 LNHDA and CDR2 SQIVND (reference sequence). The CDR3 consists of 14 residues. The CDR3 reads CASSPGPGQGEQYF. The CDR3 coding sequence is TGTGCCAGTAGTCCTGGACCTGGTCAGGGCGAGCAGTACTTC. Variable domain in full (rest from reference TRBV19 and TRBJ2-7): DGGITQSPKYLFRKEGQNVTLSCEQNLNHDAMYWYRQDPGQGLRLIYYSQIVNDFQKGDIAEGYSVSREKKESFPLTVTSAQKNPTAFYLCASSPGPGQGEQYFGPGTRLTVT.

The chain uses TRBV11-3 and TRBJ2-2; 8 bases match TRBD1. The V gene end was trimmed by 0 bases and the J gene end by 4 bases; junction bases not matched to a gene: 7. Germline CDR1 is SGHNT and CDR2 is YENEEA. CDR3 length: 17 amino acids. In DNA form, the CDR3 reads TGTGCCAGCAGCTTAGATGGTTCAGGGGGCGGCACCGGGGAGCTGTTTTTT. Its translation: CASSLDGSGGGTGELFF.

The V and J genes are TRBV4-3 and TRBJ2-2; 11 bases fit TRBD2. J gave up 4 bases and V 1 base, and 8 bases lay outside the gene matches. The germline gives CDR1 LGHNA, CDR2 YSLEER. The CDR3 is made up of 18 amino acids. The CDR3 region is CASSQVAGGSFATGELFF. The DNA of the CDR3 is TGCGCCAGCAGCCAAGTAGCGGGAGGGTCTTTTGCCACCGGGGAGCTGTTTTTT.

The rearrangement links TRBV19 to TRBJ1-2, with D perhaps matching TRBD1 (6 bases). V shed 6 bases and J shed 3 bases, with 17 bases lying between them. The CDR3 is 15 amino acids. CDR1 LNHDA and CDR2 SQIVND come from the germline V gene (reference sequence). The CDR3 spells CASRPSQGPYYGYTF. CDR3 in DNA: TGTGCCAGTAGGCCTAGTCAGGGGCCCTACTATGGCTACACCTTC.

The chain uses TRBV19 and TRBJ2-5, with 13 bases identical to TRBD2. The DNA end is more similar to TRBJ2-7, so the J call may be wrong. Germline CDR1 is LNHDA and CDR2 is SQIVND (reference sequence). CDR3 length: 14 residues. CDR3 in DNA: TGTGCCACCCGGACTAGCGGGGGCTCCTACGAGCAGTACTTC. This translates into CATRTSGGSYEQYF.

The rearrangement links TRBV27 to TRBJ2-2; D is possibly TRBD1 (6 bases). Trimming stripped 6 bases from V and 5 bases from J, with 19 bases between. Germline V CDR1 and CDR2: MNHEY, SMNVEV (reference sequence). There are 16 residues in the CDR3. The CDR3 DNA is TGTGCCAGCAGCATTGCAGGGGCTGGTCTGACCGGGGAGCTGTTTTTT. Translated: CASSIAGAGLTGELFF.

The chain links TRBV5-1 to TRBJ2-3; 9 bases match TRBD1. V was pared by 3 bases and J by 0 bases, with 5 bases of the junction left unmatched. The CDR3 totals 16 residues. Germline V gene data show CDR1 as SGHRS and CDR2 as YFSETQ. CDR3 sequence (DNA): TGCGCCAGCAGCTCCCCGGGACAGGGTAGCACAGATACGCAGTATTTT. Protein: CASSSPGQGSTDTQYF.

CDR3 loop: CASSESRQASSYNSPLHF. The CDR3 nucleotides are TGCGCCAGCAGTGAGTCGAGACAGGCGAGCTCCTATAATTCACCCCTCCACTTT. The chain carries TRBV10-2 and TRBJ1-6; maybe TRBD1 (6 bases). The CDR3 runs to 18 residues. From germline, CDR1 is WSHSY and CDR2 SAAADI. V was clipped by 0 bases and J by 0 bases, with 12 bases between them.

Only one count was recorded for this clone. This rearrangement joins TRBV30 to TRBJ2-2; TRBD2 is a possible D gene (5 bases). This CDR3 comprises 15 residues. Germline V gene sequence: CDR1 GTSNPN, CDR2 SVGIG (reference sequence). Trimming took 3 bases from V and 4 from J, leaving 15 bases between them. CDR3 nucleotide sequence: TGTGCCTGGAGCCAACTAGGGCATCTCACCGGGGAGCTGTTTTTT. Protein sequence: CAWSQLGHLTGELFF.

This chain links TRBV2 with TRBJ1-1; D may be TRBD1 (6 bases). In germline, CDR1 is SNHLY, CDR2 FYNNEI. The CDR3 runs 14 residues. The V and J ends lost 3 bases and 4 bases respectively, with 12 bases between them. The CDR3 spells CASSDLGGATEAFF. The CDR3 region has the DNA TGTGCCAGCAGTGATCTTGGGGGGGCCACTGAAGCTTTCTTT.

The chain couples TRBV30 to TRBJ1-1; D is unclear. V gave up 3 bases and J gave up 0 bases, with 8 bases separating them. The CDR3 consists of 13 residues. The germline gives CDR1 GTSNPN, CDR2 SVGIG (reference sequence). CDR3 region: CAWRALVNTEAFF. The CDR3 DNA sequence: TGTGCCTGGAGGGCTTTGGTGAACACTGAAGCTTTCTTT.

The chain couples TRBV5-8 to TRBJ2-4; D gene ambiguous. The CDR3 sequence is 17 residues long. Trimming stripped 7 bases from V and 7 bases from J, with 27 bases between. CDR1 is SGHTS, CDR2 YDEGEE, per germline. Here the CDR3 DNA reads TGTGCCAGCTGCCCTTTAGCTCTCACCAGTTCGAAGAACATTCAGTACTTC. Residues: CASCPLALTSSKNIQYF. Drawing the rest from reference TRBV5-8 and TRBJ2-4, the complete variable domain is EAGVTQSPTHLIKTRGQQATLRCSPISGHTSVYWYQQALGLGLQFLLWYDEGEERNRGNFPPRFSGRQFPNYSSELNVNALELEDSALYLCASCPLALTSSKNIQYFGAGTRLSVL.

The rearrangement links TRBV2 to TRBJ2-3; D gene unclear. The germline V and J ends were trimmed by 5 bases and 2 bases, with 5 bases remaining between them. The CDR3 is made up of 12 amino acids. Looked up from germline, CDR1 is SNHLY and CDR2 is FYNNEI. CDR3 loop: CASSRLTDTQYF. The CDR3 region has the DNA TGTGCCAGCAGTCGACTCACAGATACGCAGTATTTT. The variable domain in full, completed from reference TRBV2 and TRBJ2-3, reads EPEVTQTPSHQVTQMGQEVILRCVPISNHLYFYWYRQILGQKVEFLVSFYNNEISEKSEIFDDQFSVERPDGSNFTLKIRSTKLEDSAMYFCASSRLTDTQYFGPGTRLTVL.

The chain joins TRBV10-1 to TRBJ2-5; 12 bases are shared with TRBD2. The ends lost 7 bases at V and 0 bases at J; junction bases unmatched: 12. The CDR3 is made up of 18 amino acids. CDR1 is WNHNN and CDR2 is SYGVQD in the germline V gene (reference sequence). Here the CDR3 reads CASKTTSGSPPYQETQYF. In DNA form, the CDR3 reads TGCGCCAGCAAGACGACTAGCGGGAGCCCACCTTACCAAGAGACCCAGTACTTC.

Notes on this clone: At one of its ends the junction is not consistent with the germline gene, which may arise from a read error. The chain uses TRBV7-9 and TRBJ2-7, with a tentative D call TRBD1 (5 bases). The CDR3 has 14 amino acids. Germline CDR1 reads SEHNR; CDR2 reads FQNEAQ (reference sequence). In DNA form, the CDR3 reads TGTGCCAGCAGTTTAGACAGTACTTCCTACGAGCAGTACTTC. It codes for CASSLDSTSYEQYF.

V and J are TRBV18 and TRBJ2-7; possibly TRBD2 for D (6 bases). The CDR3 runs 16 residues. The germline V gene encodes CDR1 KGHSH and CDR2 LQKENI. The V gene lost 3 bases and the J gene lost 1 base, with 16 bases spanning the gap. The DNA of the CDR3 is TGTGCCAGCTCACCTTCGGGACTGTTTATGTCCTACGAGCAGTACTTC. Amino acids: CASSPSGLFMSYEQYF.

The chain carries TRBV5-1 and TRBJ2-2, with 13 bases identical to TRBD2. Losses at the gene ends were 5 bases for V and 4 bases for J; bases not matched to a gene: 5. Germline-derived CDR1 and CDR2 are SGHRS and YFSETQ. CDR3 length equals 16 residues. The CDR3 sequence: CASRMTSGGFTGELFF. CDR3 DNA sequence: TGCGCCAGCAGAATGACTAGCGGGGGGTTCACCGGGGAGCTGTTTTTT. Combining the CDR3 with reference TRBV5-1 and TRBJ2-2 gives the whole variable domain KAGVTQTPRYLIKTRGQQVTLSCSPISGHRSVSWYQQTPGQGLQFLFEYFSETQRNKGNFPGRFSGRQFSNSRSEMNVSTLELGDSALYLCASRMTSGGFTGELFFGEGSRLTVL.

This clone was picked up a small number of times. The chain combines TRBV7-2 with TRBJ1-1; 7 nucleotides agree with TRBD1. The J segment lost 3 bases and the V segment lost 0 bases, leaving 7 bases of the junction unmatched. Germline CDR1 reads SGHTA; CDR2 reads FQGNSA. The CDR3 is 16 residues long. The CDR3 coding sequence is TGTGCCAGCAGCTTAGCCCGACAGGGCCGGGACACTGAAGCTTTCTTT. Its translation is CASSLARQGRDTEAFF.

CDR3 in DNA: TGTGCCAGCAGCCCAAAGAGGGGACTAGCGGGAGGCAATGAGCAGTTCTTC. Protein: CASSPKRGLAGGNEQFF. The gene calls are TRBV7-9 and TRBJ2-1, with 15 bases fitting TRBD2. The V gene's germline CDR1 is SEHNR and CDR2 FQNEAQ (reference sequence). The CDR3 runs 17 residues. Trimming cost V 5 bases and J 6 bases; bases outside gene matches: 8.

The chain has TRBV10-2 and TRBJ2-1; 10 positions match TRBD2. The ends lost 7 bases at V and 3 bases at J; junction bases unmatched: 6. The CDR3 is made up of 15 amino acids. CDR1 and CDR2 (germline): WSHSY, SAAADI. The CDR3 reads CASKPSGGYYNEQFF. The CDR3 bases are TGCGCCAGCAAGCCTAGCGGGGGATACTACAATGAGCAGTTCTTC.

The rearrangement joins TRBV4-1 to TRBJ2-2, with D uncertain. V lost 0 bases and J lost 4, with 6 bases in between. The germline V gene has CDR1 MGHRA and CDR2 YSYEKL. This CDR3 comprises 14 residues. DNA for the CDR3: TGCGCCAGCAGCCAAGATTATCCCACCGGGGAGCTGTTTTTT. It encodes CASSQDYPTGELFF.

This clone has just one count. The V gene is TRBV5-6, the J gene TRBJ2-7; the match to TRBD2 covers 14 bases. Unmatched junction bases numbered 6, after V lost 4 bases and J lost 6 bases. The germline V gene has CDR1 SGHDT and CDR2 YYEEEE. This CDR3 is built from 15 residues. CDR3 loop: CASSPPGLAGVEQYF. In DNA form, the CDR3 reads TGTGCCAGCAGCCCCCCGGGACTAGCGGGAGTCGAGCAGTACTTC.

The chain is built from TRBV11-3 and TRBJ2-5; a possible D gene is TRBD2 (5 bases). The germline V gene has CDR1 SGHNT and CDR2 YENEEA. V was clipped by 4 bases and J by 4 bases, with 10 bases between them. This CDR3 has 13 residues. CDR3: CASSSLLGETQYF. The CDR3, as DNA: TGTGCCAGCAGCTCACTACTAGGAGAGACCCAGTACTTC.

V and J are TRBV5-6 and TRBJ2-7, with a tentative D call TRBD1 (5 bases). Looked up from germline, CDR1 is SGHDT and CDR2 is YYEEEE. The V gene lost 3 bases and the J gene lost 1 base, with 14 bases spanning the gap. The CDR3 has 15 residues. CDR3 in amino acids: CASSSLGVNSYEQYF. CDR3 in DNA: TGTGCCAGCAGCTCATTAGGGGTGAATTCCTACGAGCAGTACTTC.

The chain is built from TRBV9 and TRBJ2-7, with 7 nucleotides matching TRBD1. CDR1 is SGDLS and CDR2 is YYNGEE in the germline V gene. The CDR3 contains 17 residues. V shed 0 bases and J 5 bases; nucleotides not matched to a gene: 14. The CDR3 spells CASSVVGGTQGFHEQYF. Written as DNA, the CDR3 is TGTGCCAGCAGCGTAGTAGGGGGCACACAGGGCTTCCACGAGCAGTACTTC.

This chain connects TRBV15 to TRBJ2-5; 7 bases fit TRBD1. The V segment lost 3 bases and the J segment 7 bases; nucleotides outside the gene matches: 5. The V gene's germline CDR1 is LNHNV and CDR2 YYDKDF (reference sequence). CDR3 size: 13 residues. CDR3 sequence (DNA): TGTGCCACCAGCAGCCGGGACAGAGGGACCCAGTACTTC. Translation gives CATSSRDRGTQYF.

A single count supports this clone. The chain uses TRBV11-3 and TRBJ2-7; possibly TRBD1 for D (5 bases). The CDR3 is 14 amino acids. Germline CDR1 is SGHNT and CDR2 is YENEEA. Trimming took 6 bases from V and 1 from J, leaving 13 bases between them. CDR3 region: CASSSRVESYEQYF. In DNA, the CDR3 is TGTGCCAGCAGTTCCAGGGTCGAGTCCTACGAGCAGTACTTC.

This sequence joins TRBV5-1 and TRBJ2-1; TRBD2 matches 9 bases. V lost 4 bases and J lost 1; bases outside the gene matches: 6. CDR3 size: 16 residues. Per germline, CDR1 SGHRS and CDR2 YFSETQ. In DNA, the CDR3 is TGCGCCAGCAGCACCTTTAGCGGGAGTTCCTACAATGAGCAGTTCTTC. Its translation: CASSTFSGSSYNEQFF.

This clone was seen a handful of times. CDR3 nucleotides: TGTGCCAGCTCACCTAGATCGACAGGGTCGGGGCACACTGAAGCTTTCTTT. Its protein is CASSPRSTGSGHTEAFF. The chain recombines TRBV18 with TRBJ1-1; 7 nucleotides match TRBD1. Germline CDR1 reads KGHSH; CDR2 reads LQKENI. The CDR3 loop spans 17 amino acids. Trimming cost V 3 bases and J 3 bases; bases outside gene matches: 13.